These 3 T cell receptor beta chains share one sample of origin, sequenced in a study of a mutant IDH1 vaccine in newly diagnosed glioma. Profiling relied on immunoSEQ multiplex PCR, and the TCRdb table lists in-frame clones only, not all of them. This table holds tens of thousands of clones, 80% to 90% found once. Time point reported: baseline, week 1 (first vaccination visit). This sample's treatment: pre-vaccination baseline after standard-of-care therapy. This specimen consisted of PBMCs, obtained from a glioma patient treated with radiotherapy, temozolomide or both. These TCRs come from a man aged 25 to 40 with glioma.

V and J are TRBV11-2 and TRBJ2-2, with no clear D. This CDR3 has 15 amino acids. In germline, CDR1 is SGHAT, CDR2 FQNNGV. V lost 7 bases, J lost 0 bases, and 12 bases lay in between. The CDR3 DNA sequence: TGTGCCAGCAATCCTCCAGGTTCGAACACCGGGGAGCTGTTTTTT. Amino acid sequence: CASNPPGSNTGELFF.

This chain links TRBV6-5 with TRBJ1-1, with D unresolved. The CDR3 has 14 residues. The V and J ends lost 2 bases and 0 bases respectively, with 7 bases between them. Germline V gene lookup returns CDR1 MNHEY and CDR2 SVGAGI. The CDR3 region has the DNA TGTGCCAGCAGTTACAGACTAATGAACACTGAAGCTTTCTTT. Its protein is CASSYRLMNTEAFF.

The rearrangement uses TRBV4-1 and TRBJ1-2; 7 bases match TRBD1. Trimming took 2 bases from V and 2 from J; bases not matched to a gene: 11. The CDR3 sequence is 17 residues long. The germline V gene encodes CDR1 MGHRA and CDR2 YSYEKL. In nucleotides, the CDR3 is TGCGCCAGCAGCCAATCACTCGGGGGACAGCTCAACTATGGCTACACCTTC. It specifies CASSQSLGGQLNYGYTF.